The 9 T cell receptor beta chains below come from one sample, sequenced in a study of beta chain features in type 1 diabetes (dated by TCRdb to 2016 to 2018). General study outcomes and caveats: A moderate but significant shortening of TCRB CDR3 length was observed in type 1 diabetes patients in all four CD4+ subsets.

Library creation used the immunoSEQ multiplex PCR assay. The entire amount of isolated RNA was reverse transcribed using the High Capacity cDNA Reverse Transcription Kit, so the sequenced TCRB transcripts were expressed ones. This is the immuneACCESS table as TCRdb keeps it, with only in-frame sequences that have V and J called. A part of the clones is gone; compared with another copy, unresolved V genes explain less than half, and the rest is unexplained. This sample comprises roughly 290,000 clones, about 15% of them detected only once. Clones ranked in the top ten supply less than 0.02% of the sample. The antigens of these receptors remain unknown. The sample comprised naive CD4+ T cells from blood. What the cell subset or site label conveys for this sample: true naive CD4+ T cells. Every receptor here comes from a man younger than 35 with type 1 diabetes.

V and J are TRBV19 and TRBJ2-1; D not resolved. The CDR3 contains 13 residues. Germline CDR1 and CDR2: LNHDA and SQIVND (reference sequence). Trimming took off 3 bases at V and 4 bases at J, with 7 bases between the two ends. The CDR3 DNA sequence: TGTGCCAGTAGTATTTTCAGGTACAATGAGCAGTTCTTC. Residues: CASSIFRYNEQFF.

This clone was counted only a few times. V is TRBV7-9 and J is TRBJ1-2, with D uncertain. The germline gives CDR1 SEHNR, CDR2 FQNEAQ (reference sequence). V lost 5 bases, J lost 7 bases, and 20 bases lay in between. The CDR3 is made up of 15 amino acids. The CDR3: CASSPRPRFDRGYTF. The CDR3 DNA sequence: TGTGCCAGCAGCCCCCGTCCCAGGTTTGATCGTGGCTACACCTTC.

The sample holds a few counts of this clone. The CDR3 is CASGQDRTSTDTQYF. In DNA, the CDR3 is TGTGCCAGCGGGCAGGACAGGACTAGCACAGATACGCAGTATTTT. The chain combines TRBV25-1 with TRBJ2-3; 7 bases align to TRBD1. Trimming took 8 bases from V and 0 from J; bases not matched to a gene: 8. This CDR3 spans 15 amino acids. Germline V gene sequence: CDR1 MGHDK, CDR2 SYGVNS.

The V and J genes are TRBV11-3 and TRBJ1-1, with a tentative D call TRBD1 (5 bases). V was trimmed by 5 bases and J by 1 base, leaving 11 bases between them. This CDR3 is built from 14 residues. The germline V gene encodes CDR1 SGHNT and CDR2 YENEEA. The CDR3 reads CASSVGHPNTEAFF. The CDR3 DNA sequence: TGTGCCAGCAGCGTTGGACACCCGAACACTGAAGCTTTCTTT.

This clone was recorded only once. This chain uses TRBV6-5 with TRBJ1-4; D is perhaps TRBD1 (6 bases). V lost 2 bases and J 8 bases, leaving 12 bases between the germline ends. CDR3 length equals 14 residues. Germline values: CDR1 MNHEY, CDR2 SVGAGI. The CDR3 DNA reads as TGTGCCAGCAGTTACGGGGGGGCGCAGGAAAAACTGTTTTTT. This translates into CASSYGGAQEKLFF.

The V and J genes are TRBV5-4 and TRBJ2-5; a possible D gene is TRBD2 (6 bases). CDR3 length: 14 residues. The germline CDR1 and CDR2 sequences are SGHNT and YYREEE (reference sequence). Trimming stripped 4 bases from V and 4 bases from J, with 14 bases between. This CDR3 reads CASSPAWEAETQYF. For the CDR3, the DNA is TGTGCCAGCAGCCCCGCCTGGGAGGCAGAGACCCAGTACTTC.

V gene TRBV2 combines with J gene TRBJ1-5; D perhaps matches TRBD1 (5 bases). This CDR3 has 13 amino acids. Germline lookup yields CDR1 SNHLY and CDR2 FYNNEI. Trimming removed 6 bases at V and 4 bases at J, with 10 bases between. CDR3 nucleotide sequence: TGTGCCAGCAGAGGTGACAGAAATCAGCCCCAGCATTTT. Its protein is CASRGDRNQPQHF.

This clone appeared a few times. The chain couples TRBV4-3 to TRBJ1-5, with unresolved D. V shed 0 bases and J shed 0 bases, with 3 bases lying between them. The CDR3 loop spans 14 amino acids. Looked up from germline, CDR1 is LGHNA and CDR2 is YSLEER. CDR3 sequence: CASSQDNSNQPQHF. The DNA of the CDR3 is TGCGCCAGCAGCCAAGACAATAGCAATCAGCCCCAGCATTTT.

This clone has more than one count but fewer than ten. Here the CDR3 reads CASSPDSSTDTQYF. CDR3 DNA sequence: TGCGCCAGCAGTCCGGACAGCAGCACAGATACGCAGTATTTT. The chain has TRBV5-1 and TRBJ2-3; tentatively, D is TRBD1 (6 bases). The germline CDR1 and CDR2 sequences are SGHRS and YFSETQ. V was cut by 5 bases and J by 0 bases, with 10 bases left in between. The CDR3 runs to 14 residues.